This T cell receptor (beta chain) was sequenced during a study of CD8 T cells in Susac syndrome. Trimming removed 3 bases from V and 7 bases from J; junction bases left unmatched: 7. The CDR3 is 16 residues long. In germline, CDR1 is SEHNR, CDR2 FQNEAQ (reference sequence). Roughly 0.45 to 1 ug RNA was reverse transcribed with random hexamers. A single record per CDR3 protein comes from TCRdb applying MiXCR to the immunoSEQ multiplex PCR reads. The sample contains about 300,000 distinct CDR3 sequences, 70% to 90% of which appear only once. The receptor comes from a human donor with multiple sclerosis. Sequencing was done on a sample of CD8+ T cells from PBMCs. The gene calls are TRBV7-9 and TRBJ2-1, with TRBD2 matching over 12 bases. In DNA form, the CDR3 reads TGTGCCAGCAGCTTGGAACCGGGACTAGCGGGTAATGAGCAGTTCTTC. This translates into CASSLEPGLAGNEQFF.